This T cell receptor beta chain is from a study of T cell changes during pregnancy in multiple sclerosis. TCRdb keeps only in-frame clones here, not all; method: immunoSEQ multiplex PCR. The sample carries roughly 69,000 clones, 91% recorded once. CDR1 is SGHNT and CDR2 is YYREEE in the germline V gene (reference sequence). Trimming removed 5 bases at V and 6 bases at J, with 11 bases between. CDR3 length: 13 amino acids. This sequence was found in a female donor in good health, enrolled as a control in a pregnancy study. The gene calls are TRBV5-4 and TRBJ2-2; a weak D match, TRBD2 (6 bases). Sequencing used CD4+ T cells from peripheral blood mononuclear cells, obtained in the third trimester of pregnancy. The CDR3 reads CASSAWGAGELFF. CDR3 DNA sequence: TGTGCCAGCAGTGCGTGGGGGGCCGGGGAGCTGTTTTTT.